The 8 T cell receptor beta chains below were found in one sample sequenced in a study of cytomegalovirus exposure and HLA in healthy donors. Clones were read by immunoSEQ multiplex PCR, and TCRdb kept only the in-frame ones, dropping some. The table shows around 200,000 clones, with about 81% occurring only once. Sequenced sample: PBMCs. The receptors originated from a woman aged 25 to 39 in good health and CMV-seronegative.

This chain connects TRBV7-2 to TRBJ2-5; a weak D match, TRBD1 (7 bases). V was cut by 5 bases and J by 5 bases, with 15 bases left in between. CDR3 size: 14 residues. Germline V lookup: CDR1 SGHTA, CDR2 FQGNSA. The CDR3 protein is CASSPPGGRETQYF. CDR3 nucleotide sequence: TGTGCCAGCAGCCCCCCAGGGGGGCGGGAGACCCAGTACTTC. The whole variable domain, remainder taken from reference TRBV7-2 and TRBJ2-5, is GAGVSQSPSNKVTEKGKDVELRCDPISGHTALYWYRQSLGQGLEFLIYFQGNSAPDKSGLPSDRFSAERTGGSVSTLTIQRTQQEDSAVYLCASSPPGGRETQYFGPGTRLLVL.

The gene calls are TRBV2 and TRBJ1-1, with D perhaps TRBD1 (6 bases). V dropped 5 bases and J dropped 4 bases, with 14 bases sitting between them. The V gene's germline CDR1 is SNHLY and CDR2 FYNNEI. This CDR3 contains 14 residues. The CDR3 sequence: CASSLQGYGTEAFF. The CDR3 DNA sequence: TGTGCCAGCAGTCTACAGGGATATGGCACTGAAGCTTTCTTT.

This clone was recorded a few times. This rearrangement joins TRBV30 to TRBJ1-6; perhaps TRBD1 as D (5 bases). Per the germline V gene, CDR1 is GTSNPN and CDR2 is SVGIG (reference sequence). V was shortened by 0 bases and J by 7 bases, with 13 bases between the two germline ends. The CDR3 has 15 residues. CDR3: CAWSVQVLPNSPLHF. Here the CDR3 DNA reads TGTGCCTGGAGTGTACAGGTACTGCCAAATTCACCCCTCCACTTT.

This rearrangement joins TRBV6-1 to TRBJ1-2, with TRBD1 matching over 8 bases. This CDR3 has 13 residues. The V segment lost 4 bases and the J segment 2 bases; nucleotides outside the gene matches: 0. CDR1 MNHNS and CDR2 SASEGT come from the germline V gene. CDR3 coding DNA: TGTGCCAGCAGTGCAGGGGGCAACTATGGCTACACCTTC. Amino acid sequence: CASSAGGNYGYTF.

V gene TRBV4-1 combines with J gene TRBJ2-5; 9 positions agree with TRBD1. Germline values: CDR1 MGHRA, CDR2 YSYEKL. This CDR3 is built from 19 residues. Losses at the gene ends were 0 bases for V and 5 bases for J; bases not matched to a gene: 16. The CDR3: CASSQEGQGADFIEETQYF. CDR3 DNA sequence: TGCGCCAGCAGCCAAGAGGGACAGGGCGCCGATTTTATAGAGGAGACCCAGTACTTC.

J is TRBJ1-3 and V is TRBV9, with unresolved D. Per the germline V gene, CDR1 is SGDLS and CDR2 is YYNGEE. CDR3 length equals 14 residues. The V end lost 4 bases, the J end lost 0 bases, and 8 bases lay between the germline ends. The CDR3 reads CASSPLPSGNTIYF. The CDR3 nucleotides are TGTGCCAGCAGCCCACTTCCCTCTGGAAACACCATATATTTT.

This clone was counted a few times. CDR3 amino acids: CASSPLALEVDTEAFF. CDR3 DNA: TGTGCCAGCAGCCCACTGGCCCTGGAGGTTGACACTGAAGCTTTCTTT. The rearrangement joins TRBV7-9 to TRBJ1-1; no definite D call. The CDR3 runs to 16 residues. Trimming removed 5 bases at V and 3 bases at J, with 19 bases between. In germline, CDR1 is SEHNR, CDR2 FQNEAQ (reference sequence).

The J gene is TRBJ2-7, the V gene TRBV5-1; TRBD2 might be the D (7 bases). V was cut by 1 base and J by 4 bases, with 15 bases left in between. This CDR3 is built from 15 residues. Looked up from germline, CDR1 is SGHRS and CDR2 is YFSETQ. The CDR3 DNA follows: TGCGCCAGCAGCTTGCTGGGGGGGGCCCGGTACGAGCAGTACTTC. It encodes CASSLLGGARYEQYF.